These T cell receptor beta chains were read from a single sample in a study of regulatory T cells in long-lasting Graves disease. MiXCR, run by TCRdb on the multiplex PCR reads, gives a single entry per CDR3 protein. The sample has approximately 560,000 distinct CDR3 sequences; roughly 15% are singletons. This sample also belongs to another study, concerning T cells in Graves' hyperthyroidism and ophthalmopathy.

The source was peripheral blood mononuclear cells (PBMCs), collected at new diagnosis, from a patient treated with antithyroid drugs. The source is a man aged 18-30 years with Graves disease. Both conserved end residues are part of each CDR3. Fields, in order: D gene, V gene, clone size, J gene, CDR3 length, CDR3 DNA, CDR3 protein. D genes are given only for firm matches. Where a row states a size, it is once, few, many or the class of an expanded clone; other rows omit it.

NA	TRBV20-1	NA	TRBJ1-6	15	TGCAGTGCCTTCCCCCCCGGGGCCTATAATTCACCCCTCCACTTT	CSAFPPGAYNSPLHF
NA	TRBV2	many	TRBJ1-1	14	TGTGCCAGCACCCCAACCCGGGCGCACACTGAAGCTTTCTTT	CASTPTRAHTEAFF
NA	TRBV4-1	NA	TRBJ1-1	17	TGCGCCAGCAGCCAAGTCACCCCGACCAGGGTGAACACTGAAGCTTTCTTT	CASSQVTPTRVNTEAFF
TRBD2	TRBV10-1	NA	TRBJ2-4	16	TGCGCCAGCAGTGAGGGTCGAGCGGGAGGCCAGGACATTCAGTACTTC	CASSEGRAGGQDIQYF
NA	TRBV29-1	NA	TRBJ2-2	15	TGCAGCGTTTCATTGGCGGGGTTGAACACCGGGGAGCTGTTTTTT	CSVSLAGLNTGELFF
NA	TRBV2	many	TRBJ1-4	13	TGTGCCAGCAGTGTAGTCTTTGGAGAAAAACTGTTTTTT	CASSVVFGEKLFF
NA	TRBV28	many	TRBJ2-7	14	TGTGCCAGCAAAGGACCCACCCGCTCCTACGAGCAGTACTTC	CASKGPTRSYEQYF
NA	TRBV18	NA	TRBJ2-1	13	TGTGCCAGCTCCCCCACTTCGCTAGCGGAGCAGTTCTTC	CASSPTSLAEQFF
TRBD2	TRBV20-1	NA	TRBJ2-7	14	TGCAGTGCTTGGACTAGCGGGAGGTCCTACGAGCAGTACTTC	CSAWTSGRSYEQYF
NA	TRBV3-1	many	TRBJ2-2	14	TGTGCCAGCAGCCAAGAAGGGGGGACCGGGGAGCTGTTTTTT	CASSQEGGTGELFF
TRBD2	TRBV6-5	few	TRBJ2-1	20	TGTGCCAGCAGTTTCCAAGATTGGACTAGCGGGATCGGCTCCTACAATGAGCAGTTCTTC	CASSFQDWTSGIGSYNEQFF
NA	TRBV12-3/TRBV12-4	many	TRBJ2-5	12	TGTGCCAGCAGACAGGGCAGAGAGACCCAGTACTTC	CASRQGRETQYF
NA	TRBV12-3/TRBV12-4	NA	TRBJ1-1	13	TGTGCCAGCAGCCTACGTGCGAACACTGAAGCTTTCTTT	CASSLRANTEAFF
NA	TRBV7-2	many	TRBJ2-7	15	TGTGCCAGCAGCCCCGATATCAAGCGGGTCTACGAGCAGTACTTC	CASSPDIKRVYEQYF
NA	TRBV6-1	NA	TRBJ1-2	14	TGTGCCAGCAGACACGGGGGGGCCAACTATGGCTACACCTTC	CASRHGGANYGYTF
NA	TRBV19	many	TRBJ2-1	16	TGTGCCAGTAGTACCAGACAGGGTGGGGGGTACAATGAGCAGTTCTTC	CASSTRQGGGYNEQFF